One TCR beta chain is described in this entry. The data are from a study of T cell changes during pregnancy in multiple sclerosis. V dropped 1 base and J dropped 1 base, with 8 bases sitting between them. Germline V gene data show CDR1 as SGHRS and CDR2 as YFSETQ. The CDR3 totals 14 residues. Produced via immunoSEQ multiplex PCR; TCRdb's table is partial and in-frame only. Seen here are 75,000 to 100,000 clones, around 92% observed once, and the top ten hold roughly 2.3%. The sequences come from peripheral blood, collected after pregnancy. The rearrangement links TRBV5-1 to TRBJ1-1; tentatively, D is TRBD1 (6 bases). The TCR was taken from a female donor in good health, enrolled as a control in a pregnancy study. The CDR3 coding sequence is TGCGCCAGCAGCTTGCAGGGGCGGAACACTGAAGCTTTCTTT. It encodes CASSLQGRNTEAFF.